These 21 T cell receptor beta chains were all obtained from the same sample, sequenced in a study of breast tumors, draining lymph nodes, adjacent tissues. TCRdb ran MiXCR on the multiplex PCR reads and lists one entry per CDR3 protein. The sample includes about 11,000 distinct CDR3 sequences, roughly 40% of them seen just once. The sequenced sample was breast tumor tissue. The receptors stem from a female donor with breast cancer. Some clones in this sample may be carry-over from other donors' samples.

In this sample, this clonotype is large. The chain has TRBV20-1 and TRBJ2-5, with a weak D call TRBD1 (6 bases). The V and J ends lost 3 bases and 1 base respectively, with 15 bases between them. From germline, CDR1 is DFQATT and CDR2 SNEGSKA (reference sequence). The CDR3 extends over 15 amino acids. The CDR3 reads CSASANRVAQETQYF. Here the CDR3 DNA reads TGCAGTGCTAGTGCAAACAGGGTTGCCCAAGAGACCCAGTACTTC.

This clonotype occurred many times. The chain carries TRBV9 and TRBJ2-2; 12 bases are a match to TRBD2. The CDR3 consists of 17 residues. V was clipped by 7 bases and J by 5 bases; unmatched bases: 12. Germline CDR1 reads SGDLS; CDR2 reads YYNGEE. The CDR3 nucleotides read TGTGCCAGCGTATCCTATCCGGGACTAGCGGGTACCGGGGAGCTGTTTTTT. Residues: CASVSYPGLAGTGELFF. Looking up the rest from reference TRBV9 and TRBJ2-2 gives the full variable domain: DSGVTQTPKHLITATGQRVTLRCSPRSGDLSVYWYQQSLDQGLQFLIQYYNGEERAKGNILERFSAQQFPDLHSELNLSSLELGDSALYFCASVSYPGLAGTGELFFGEGSRLTVL.

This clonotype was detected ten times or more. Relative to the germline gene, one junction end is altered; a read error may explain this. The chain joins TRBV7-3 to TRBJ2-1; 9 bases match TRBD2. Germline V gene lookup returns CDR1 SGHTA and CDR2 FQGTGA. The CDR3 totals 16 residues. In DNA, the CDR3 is TGTGCCAGCAGCGAAGGGGGCGGGGGGGCCTACTATGAGCAGTTCTTC. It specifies CASSEGGGGAYYEQFF. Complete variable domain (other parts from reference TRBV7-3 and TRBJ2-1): GAGVSQTPSNKVTEKGKYVELRCDPISGHTALYWYRQSLGQGPEFLIYFQGTGAADDSGLPNDRFFAVRPEGSVSTLKIQRTERGDSAVYLCASSEGGGGAYYEQFFGPGTRLTVL.

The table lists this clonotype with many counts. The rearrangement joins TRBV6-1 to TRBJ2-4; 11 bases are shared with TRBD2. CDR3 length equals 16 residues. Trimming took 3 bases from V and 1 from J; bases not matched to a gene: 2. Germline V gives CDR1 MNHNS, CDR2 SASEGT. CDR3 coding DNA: TGTGCCAGCAGTGACCCTAGCGGGGGGGCCAAAAACATTCAGTACTTC. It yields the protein CASSDPSGGAKNIQYF.

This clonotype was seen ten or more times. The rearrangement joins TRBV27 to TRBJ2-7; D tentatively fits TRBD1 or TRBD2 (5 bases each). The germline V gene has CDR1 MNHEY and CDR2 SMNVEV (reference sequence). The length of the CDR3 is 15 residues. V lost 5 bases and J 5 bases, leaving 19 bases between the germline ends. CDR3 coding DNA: TGTGCCAGCAGTCGCCGGGACCCGGAGAAGGACGAGCAGTACTTC. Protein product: CASSRRDPEKDEQYF.

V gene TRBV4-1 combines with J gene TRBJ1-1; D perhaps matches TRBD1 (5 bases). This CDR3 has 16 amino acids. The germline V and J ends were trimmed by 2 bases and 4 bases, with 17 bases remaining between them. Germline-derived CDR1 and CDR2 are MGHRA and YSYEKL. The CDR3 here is CASSQTHIQVGTEAFF. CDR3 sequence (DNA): TGCGCCAGCAGCCAAACTCATATACAGGTGGGCACTGAAGCTTTCTTT.

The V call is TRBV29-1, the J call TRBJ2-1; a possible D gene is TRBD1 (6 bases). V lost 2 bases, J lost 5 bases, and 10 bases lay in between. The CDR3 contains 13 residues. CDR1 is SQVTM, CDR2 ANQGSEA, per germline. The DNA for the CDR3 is TGCAGCGTTGAAAGACAGGTAGACAATGAGCAGTTCTTC. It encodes CSVERQVDNEQFF.

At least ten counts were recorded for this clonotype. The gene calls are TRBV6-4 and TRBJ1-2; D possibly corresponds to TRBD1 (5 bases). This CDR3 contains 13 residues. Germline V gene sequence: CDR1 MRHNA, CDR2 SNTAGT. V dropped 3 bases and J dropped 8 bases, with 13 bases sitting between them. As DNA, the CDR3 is TGTGCCAGCAGTGAGCACGGGACGAAAGGCTACACCTTC. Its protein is CASSEHGTKGYTF.

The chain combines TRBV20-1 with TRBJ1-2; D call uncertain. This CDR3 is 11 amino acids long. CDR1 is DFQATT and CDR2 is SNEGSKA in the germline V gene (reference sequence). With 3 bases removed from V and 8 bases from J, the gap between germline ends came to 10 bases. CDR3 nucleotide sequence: TGCAGTGCTAGTAACCTGGGAGGCTACACCTTC. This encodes CSASNLGGYTF.

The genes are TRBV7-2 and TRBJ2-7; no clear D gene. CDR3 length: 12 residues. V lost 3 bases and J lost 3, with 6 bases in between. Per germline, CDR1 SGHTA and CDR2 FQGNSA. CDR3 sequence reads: CASSLSCYEQYF. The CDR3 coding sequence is TGTGCCAGCAGCTTGAGCTGCTACGAGCAGTACTTC.

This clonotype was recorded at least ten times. The CDR3 DNA reads as TGTGCCAGCAGCTACGGGACAGGGGGGTCCTATGGCTACACCTTC. Translated, it gives CASSYGTGGSYGYTF. J is TRBJ1-2 and V is TRBV7-9; 11 positions match TRBD1. There are 15 residues in the CDR3. Germline V gives CDR1 SEHNR, CDR2 FQNEAQ (reference sequence). V dropped 4 bases and J dropped 4; count of bases not matched to a gene: 5.

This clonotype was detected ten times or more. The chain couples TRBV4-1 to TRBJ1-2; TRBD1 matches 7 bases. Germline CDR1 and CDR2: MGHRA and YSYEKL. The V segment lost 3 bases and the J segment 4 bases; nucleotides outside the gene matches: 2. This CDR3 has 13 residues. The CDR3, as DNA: TGCGCCAGCAGCCAGCAGGGGGGCTATGGCTACACCTTC. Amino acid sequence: CASSQQGGYGYTF.

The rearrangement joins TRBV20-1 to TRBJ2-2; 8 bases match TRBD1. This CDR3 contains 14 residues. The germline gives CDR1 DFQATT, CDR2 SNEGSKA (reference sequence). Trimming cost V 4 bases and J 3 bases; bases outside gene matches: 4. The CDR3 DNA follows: TGCAGTGCTAAGCAGGGGGCGGACACCGGGGAGCTGTTTTTT. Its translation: CSAKQGADTGELFF.

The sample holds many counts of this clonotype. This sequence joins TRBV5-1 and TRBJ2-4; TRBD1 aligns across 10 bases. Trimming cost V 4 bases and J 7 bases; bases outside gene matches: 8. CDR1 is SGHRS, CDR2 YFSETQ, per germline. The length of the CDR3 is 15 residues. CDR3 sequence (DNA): TGCGCCAGCAGCCCCGGGACAGGGGTTGTGAACATTCAGTACTTC. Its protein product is CASSPGTGVVNIQYF.

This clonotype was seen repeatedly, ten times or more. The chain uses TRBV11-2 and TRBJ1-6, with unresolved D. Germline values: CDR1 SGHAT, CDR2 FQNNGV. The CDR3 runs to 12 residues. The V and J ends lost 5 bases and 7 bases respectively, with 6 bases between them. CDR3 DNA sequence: TGTGCCAGCAGCCAACAAAATTCACCCCTCCACTTT. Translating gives CASSQQNSPLHF.

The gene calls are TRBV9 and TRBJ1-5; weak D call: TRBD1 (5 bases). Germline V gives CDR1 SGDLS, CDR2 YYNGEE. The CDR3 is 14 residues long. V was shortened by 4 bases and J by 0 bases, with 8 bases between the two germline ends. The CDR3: CASSQGVSNQPQHF. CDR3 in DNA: TGTGCCAGCAGCCAGGGTGTTAGCAATCAGCCCCAGCATTTT.

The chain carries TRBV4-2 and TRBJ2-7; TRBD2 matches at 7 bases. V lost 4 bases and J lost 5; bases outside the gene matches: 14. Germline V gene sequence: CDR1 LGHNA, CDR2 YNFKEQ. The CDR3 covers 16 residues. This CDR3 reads CASSLSSGFVGNEQYF. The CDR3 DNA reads TGTGCCAGCAGCCTCAGTAGCGGGTTCGTCGGGAACGAGCAGTACTTC.

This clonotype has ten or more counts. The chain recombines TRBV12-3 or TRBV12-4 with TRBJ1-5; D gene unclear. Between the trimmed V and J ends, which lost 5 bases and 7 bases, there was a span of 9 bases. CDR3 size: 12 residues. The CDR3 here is CASSTQGQPQHF. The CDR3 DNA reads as TGTGCCAGCAGTACTCAAGGCCAGCCCCAGCATTTT.

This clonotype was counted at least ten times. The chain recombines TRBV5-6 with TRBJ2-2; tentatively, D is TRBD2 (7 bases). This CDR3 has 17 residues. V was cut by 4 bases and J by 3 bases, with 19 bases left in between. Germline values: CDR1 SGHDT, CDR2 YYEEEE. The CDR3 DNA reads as TGTGCCAGCAGCCTATTGGGGGGGGGCGAGGACACCGGGGAGCTGTTTTTT. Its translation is CASSLLGGGEDTGELFF.

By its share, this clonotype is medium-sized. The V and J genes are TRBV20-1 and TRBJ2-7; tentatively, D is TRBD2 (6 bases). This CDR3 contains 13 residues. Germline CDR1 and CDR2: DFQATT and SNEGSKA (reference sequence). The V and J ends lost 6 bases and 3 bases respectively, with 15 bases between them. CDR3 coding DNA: TGCAGTGCGATCTTACTAGCTAGCTACGAGCAGTACTTC. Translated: CSAILLASYEQYF.

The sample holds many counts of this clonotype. The CDR3 region is CASSPQDGLGNNEQFF. The CDR3 DNA sequence: TGTGCCAGCAGTCCCCAGGACGGACTGGGGAACAATGAGCAGTTCTTC. The V gene is TRBV28, the J gene TRBJ2-1, with TRBD2 as a possible D gene (5 bases). Between the trimmed V and J ends, which lost 5 bases and 5 bases, there was a span of 19 bases. The CDR3 covers 16 residues. In germline, CDR1 is MDHEN, CDR2 SYDVKM.